This TCR beta chain was retrieved from a study of a mutant IDH1 vaccine in newly diagnosed glioma. Looking at the study overall: Patients under treatment included approximately 60% males and 37.5% females and had a mean age of approximately 44 years. The therapy given earlier, which was standard therapy, consisted of radiotherapy, temozolomide, or both, and most of the patients received both.

The protocol was immunoSEQ multiplex PCR, while the TCRdb copy is restricted to in-frame clones and leaves out a portion. The repertoire holds about 67,000 clones, with around four fifths as singletons. The ends were cut back, 0 bases at V and 0 bases at J, with 6 bases in the middle. The CDR3 spans 15 residues. The germline V gene encodes CDR1 LGHNA and CDR2 YSLEER. The sample's time point: baseline, week 1 (first vaccination visit). As to treatment: pre-vaccination baseline after standard-of-care therapy. The sample in question was peripheral blood mononuclear cells (PBMCs), obtained from a glioma patient treated with radiotherapy, temozolomide or both. The receptor was isolated from a woman under 30 with glioma. Some clones in this sample may be carry-over from other donors' samples. J is TRBJ1-3 and V is TRBV4-3, with D uncertain. The CDR3 here is CASSQDSASGNTIYF. Here the CDR3 DNA reads TGCGCCAGCAGCCAAGATTCCGCCTCTGGAAACACCATATATTTT.